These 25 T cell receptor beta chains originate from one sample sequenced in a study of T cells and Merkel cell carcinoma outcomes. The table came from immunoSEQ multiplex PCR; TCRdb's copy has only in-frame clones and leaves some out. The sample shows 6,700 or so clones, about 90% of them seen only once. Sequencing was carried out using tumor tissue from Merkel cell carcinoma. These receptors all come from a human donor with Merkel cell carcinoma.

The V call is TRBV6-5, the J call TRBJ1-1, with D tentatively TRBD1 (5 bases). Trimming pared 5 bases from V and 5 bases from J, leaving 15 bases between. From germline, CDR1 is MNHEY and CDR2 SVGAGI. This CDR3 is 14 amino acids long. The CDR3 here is CASSNGTRRTEAFF. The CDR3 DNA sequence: TGTGCCAGCAGTAACGGGACTCGAAGGACTGAAGCTTTCTTT.

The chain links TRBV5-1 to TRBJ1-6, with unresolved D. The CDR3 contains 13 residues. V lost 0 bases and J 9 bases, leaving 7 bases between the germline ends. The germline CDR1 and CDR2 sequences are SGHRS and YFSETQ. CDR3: CASSLAESSPLHF. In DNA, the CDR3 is TGCGCCAGCAGCTTGGCTGAGAGTTCACCCCTCCACTTT.

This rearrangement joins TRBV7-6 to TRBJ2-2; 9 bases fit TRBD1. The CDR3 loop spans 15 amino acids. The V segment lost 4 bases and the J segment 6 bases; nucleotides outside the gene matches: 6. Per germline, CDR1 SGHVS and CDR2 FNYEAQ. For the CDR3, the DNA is TGTGCCAGCAGCTGGGGACAGGGATGGGCCGGGGAGCTGTTTTTT. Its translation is CASSWGQGWAGELFF. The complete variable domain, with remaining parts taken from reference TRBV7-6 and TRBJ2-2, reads GAGVSQSPRYKVTKRGQDVALRCDPISGHVSLYWYRQALGQGPEFLTYFNYEAQQDKSGLPNDRFSAERPEGSISTLTIQRTEQRDSAMYRCASSWGQGWAGELFFGEGSRLTVL.

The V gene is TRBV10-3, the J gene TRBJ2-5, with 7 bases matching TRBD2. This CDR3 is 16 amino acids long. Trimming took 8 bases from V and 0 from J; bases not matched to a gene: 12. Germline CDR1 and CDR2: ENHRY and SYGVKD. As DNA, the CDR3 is TGTGCCATCGCCCGAGGCCTAGCGGTGAACCAAGAGACCCAGTACTTC. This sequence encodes CAIARGLAVNQETQYF.

CDR3 residues: CASSRYGQAQEQFF. The CDR3, as DNA: TGTGCCAGCAGCCGATACGGACAGGCCCAAGAGCAGTTCTTC. V gene TRBV7-2 combines with J gene TRBJ2-1, with TRBD1 identical over 7 bases. The germline gives CDR1 SGHTA, CDR2 FQGNSA. V was pared by 5 bases and J by 10 bases, with 11 bases of the junction left unmatched. CDR3 length equals 14 residues.

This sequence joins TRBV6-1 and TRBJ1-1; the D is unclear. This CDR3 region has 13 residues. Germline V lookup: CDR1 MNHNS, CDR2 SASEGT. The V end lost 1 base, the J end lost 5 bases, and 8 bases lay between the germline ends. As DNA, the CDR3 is TGTGCCAGCAGTGAAGTTAGGTCAACTGAAGCTTTCTTT. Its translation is CASSEVRSTEAFF.

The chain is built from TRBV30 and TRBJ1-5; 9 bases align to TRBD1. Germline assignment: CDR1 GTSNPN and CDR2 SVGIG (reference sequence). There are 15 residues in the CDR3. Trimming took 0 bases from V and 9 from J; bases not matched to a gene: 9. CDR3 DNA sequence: TGTGCCTGGAGTGTACGAGGACAGGGGTCCCGGCCCCAGCATTTT. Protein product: CAWSVRGQGSRPQHF.

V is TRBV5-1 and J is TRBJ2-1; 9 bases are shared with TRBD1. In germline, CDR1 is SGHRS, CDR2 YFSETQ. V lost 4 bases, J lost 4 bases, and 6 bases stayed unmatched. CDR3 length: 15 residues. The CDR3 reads CASSHGTGTYNEQFF. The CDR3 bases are TGCGCCAGCAGCCATGGGACAGGGACTTACAATGAGCAGTTCTTC.

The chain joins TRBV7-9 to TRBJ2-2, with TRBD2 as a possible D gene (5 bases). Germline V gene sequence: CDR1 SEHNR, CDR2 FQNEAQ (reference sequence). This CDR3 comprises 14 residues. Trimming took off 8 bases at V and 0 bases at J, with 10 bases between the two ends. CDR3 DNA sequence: TGTGCCAGCCCGGGGTCGGCGAACACCGGGGAGCTGTTTTTT. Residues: CASPGSANTGELFF. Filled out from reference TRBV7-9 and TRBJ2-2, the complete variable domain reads DTGVSQNPRHKITKRGQNVTFRCDPISEHNRLYWYRQTLGQGPEFLTYFQNEAQLEKSRLLSDRFSAERPKGSFSTLEIQRTEQGDSAMYLCASPGSANTGELFFGEGSRLTVL.

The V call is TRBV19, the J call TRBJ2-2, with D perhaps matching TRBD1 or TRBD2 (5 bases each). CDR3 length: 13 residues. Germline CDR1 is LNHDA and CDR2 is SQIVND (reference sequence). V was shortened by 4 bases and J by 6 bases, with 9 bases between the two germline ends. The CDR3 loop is CASSRGAAGELFF. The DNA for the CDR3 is TGTGCCAGTAGTAGAGGGGCGGCCGGGGAGCTGTTTTTT.

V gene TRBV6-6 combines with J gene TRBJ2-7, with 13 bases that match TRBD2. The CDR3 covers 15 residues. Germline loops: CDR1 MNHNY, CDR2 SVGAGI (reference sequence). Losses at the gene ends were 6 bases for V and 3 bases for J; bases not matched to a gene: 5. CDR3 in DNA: TGTGCCAGCAGCTCGACTAGCGGGGGGAGCTACGAGCAGTACGTC. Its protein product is CASSSTSGGSYEQYV.

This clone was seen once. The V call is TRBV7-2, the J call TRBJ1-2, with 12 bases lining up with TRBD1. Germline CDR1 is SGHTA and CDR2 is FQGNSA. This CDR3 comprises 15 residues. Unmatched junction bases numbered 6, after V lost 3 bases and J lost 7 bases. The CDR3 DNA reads TGTGCCAGCAGCTTTTTGGGACAGGGGGCGACTGGCTACACCTTC. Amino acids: CASSFLGQGATGYTF.

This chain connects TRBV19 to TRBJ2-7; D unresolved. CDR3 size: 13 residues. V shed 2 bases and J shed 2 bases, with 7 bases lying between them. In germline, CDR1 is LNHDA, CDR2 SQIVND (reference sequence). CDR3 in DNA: TGTGCCAGTAGTATATCCCCTACCTACGAGCAGTACTTC. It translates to CASSISPTYEQYF.

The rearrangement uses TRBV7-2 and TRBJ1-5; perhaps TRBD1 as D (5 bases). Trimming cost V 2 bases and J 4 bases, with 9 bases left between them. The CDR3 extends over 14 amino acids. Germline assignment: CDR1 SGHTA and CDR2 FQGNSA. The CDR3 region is CASSLLGVNQPQHF. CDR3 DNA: TGTGCCAGCAGCTTACTAGGGGTAAATCAGCCCCAGCATTTT.

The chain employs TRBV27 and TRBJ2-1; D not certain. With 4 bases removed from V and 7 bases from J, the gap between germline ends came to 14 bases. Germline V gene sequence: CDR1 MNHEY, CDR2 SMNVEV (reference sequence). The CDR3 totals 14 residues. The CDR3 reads CASSSQTRKNEQFF. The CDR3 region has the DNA TGTGCCAGCAGTTCACAGACTCGTAAAAATGAGCAGTTCTTC.

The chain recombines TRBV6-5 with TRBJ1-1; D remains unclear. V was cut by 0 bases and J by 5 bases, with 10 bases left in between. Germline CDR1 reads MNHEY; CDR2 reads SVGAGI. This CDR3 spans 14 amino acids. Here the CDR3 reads CASSYSLWGTEAFF. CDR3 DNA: TGTGCCAGCAGTTACTCGTTATGGGGTACTGAAGCTTTCTTT.

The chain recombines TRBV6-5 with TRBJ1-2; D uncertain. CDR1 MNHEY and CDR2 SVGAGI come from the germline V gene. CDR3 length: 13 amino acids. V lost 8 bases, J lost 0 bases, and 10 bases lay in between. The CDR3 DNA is TGTGCCAGCCGTCTAAGACCTAACTATGGCTACACCTTC. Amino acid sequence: CASRLRPNYGYTF.

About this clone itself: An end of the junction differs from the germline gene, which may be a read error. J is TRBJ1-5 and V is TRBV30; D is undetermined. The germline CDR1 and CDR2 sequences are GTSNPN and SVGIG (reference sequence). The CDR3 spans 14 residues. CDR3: CVWSVRSSNQPQHF. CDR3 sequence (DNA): TGTGTCTGGAGTGTACGCAGTAGCAATCAGCCCCAGCATTTT.

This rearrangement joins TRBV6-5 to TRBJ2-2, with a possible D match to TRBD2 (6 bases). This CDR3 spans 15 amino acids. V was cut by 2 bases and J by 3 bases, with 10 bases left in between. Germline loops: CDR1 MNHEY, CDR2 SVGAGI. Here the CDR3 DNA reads TGTGCCAGCAGTTACGGAGGGTTTGACACCGGGGAGCTGTTTTTT. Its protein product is CASSYGGFDTGELFF.

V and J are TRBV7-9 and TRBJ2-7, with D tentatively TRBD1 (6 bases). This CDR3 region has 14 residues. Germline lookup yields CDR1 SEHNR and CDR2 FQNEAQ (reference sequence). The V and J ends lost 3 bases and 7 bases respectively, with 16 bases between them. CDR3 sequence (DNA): TGTGCCAGCAGCTTGATGACAGGTTCAAGAGAGCAGTACTTC. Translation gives CASSLMTGSREQYF. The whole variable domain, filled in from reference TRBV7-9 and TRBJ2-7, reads DTGVSQNPRHKITKRGQNVTFRCDPISEHNRLYWYRQTLGQGPEFLTYFQNEAQLEKSRLLSDRFSAERPKGSFSTLEIQRTEQGDSAMYLCASSLMTGSREQYFGPGTRLTVT.

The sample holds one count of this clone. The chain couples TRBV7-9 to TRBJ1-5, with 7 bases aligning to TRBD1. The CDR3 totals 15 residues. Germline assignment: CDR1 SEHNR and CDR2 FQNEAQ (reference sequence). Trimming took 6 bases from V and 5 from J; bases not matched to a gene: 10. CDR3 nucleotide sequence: TGTGCCAGCAGTTTGGACAGGACGATCGATCAGCCCCAGCATTTT. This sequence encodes CASSLDRTIDQPQHF.

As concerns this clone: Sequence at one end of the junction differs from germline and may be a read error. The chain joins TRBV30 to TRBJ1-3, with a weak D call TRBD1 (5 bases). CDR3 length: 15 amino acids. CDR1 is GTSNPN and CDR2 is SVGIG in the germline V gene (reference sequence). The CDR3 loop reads CAWSTGRAVGNIIYF. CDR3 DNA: TGTGCCTGGAGTACAGGCAGGGCCGTTGGAAACATCATATATTTT.

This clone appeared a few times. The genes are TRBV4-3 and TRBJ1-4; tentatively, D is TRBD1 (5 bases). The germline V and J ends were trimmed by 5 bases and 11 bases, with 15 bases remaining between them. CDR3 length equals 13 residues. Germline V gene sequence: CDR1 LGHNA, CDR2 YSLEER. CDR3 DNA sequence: TGCGCCAGCAGCTATACCGGGGGGAGGAAACTGTTTTTT. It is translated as CASSYTGGRKLFF.

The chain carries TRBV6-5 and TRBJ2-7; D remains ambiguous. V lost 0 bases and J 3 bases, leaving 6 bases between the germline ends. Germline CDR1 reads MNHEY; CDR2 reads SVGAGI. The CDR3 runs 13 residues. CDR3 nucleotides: TGTGCCAGCAGTTACTCAGAACTCTACGAGCAGTACTTC. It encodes CASSYSELYEQYF.

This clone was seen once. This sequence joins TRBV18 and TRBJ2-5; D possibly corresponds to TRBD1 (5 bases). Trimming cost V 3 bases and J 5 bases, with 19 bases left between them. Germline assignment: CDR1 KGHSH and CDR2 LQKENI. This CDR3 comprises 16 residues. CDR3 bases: TGTGCCAGCTCACCTTACCACTCCAGGGAACGCGAGACCCAGTACTTC. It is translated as CASSPYHSRERETQYF.